This is a list of T cell receptor beta chains from one sample in a study of T cells after yellow fever vaccination. TCRdb reprocessed the 5' RACE reads via MiXCR and lists one record per CDR3 protein. This table holds 500,000 to 650,000 distinct CDR3 sequences, 10% to 15% found once. Here the sequenced sample was PBMCs, taken on the day of the yellow fever booster vaccination. The receptor set was obtained from a man aged 25 to 40 who received the YFV17D yellow fever vaccine. Both conserved end residues are part of each CDR3. Each record gives: clone size, J gene, D gene, V gene, CDR3 DNA, CDR3 protein. D genes are given only for firm matches. Some rows have no size entry. The others give once, few or many, or a class for an expanded clone.

.	TRBJ1-2	.	TRBV6-2/TRBV6-3	TGTGCCAGCAGTTACGGGCAGAACTATGGCTACACCTTC	CASSYGQNYGYTF
few	TRBJ2-1	.	TRBV20-1	TGCAGTGCCCCTGGCGCGGGCCTGTACAATGAGCAGTTCTTC	CSAPGAGLYNEQFF
.	TRBJ1-4	.	TRBV10-3	TGTGCCATCAGTGAGTCGCGTGAAAAACTGTTTTTT	CAISESREKLFF
.	TRBJ1-1	.	TRBV28	TGTGCCAGCAGATCCGCGGTTGAGGGCCGGGACACTGAAGCTTTCTTT	CASRSAVEGRDTEAFF
few	TRBJ2-7	.	TRBV21-1	TGTGCCAGCAGCAAAGCGCTTAGACCCCGACAGGGGCCTCGGGGTGAGCAGTACTTC	CASSKALRPRQGPRGEQYF
.	TRBJ2-4	.	TRBV2	TGTGCCAGCAGTGAAGCGCTGGGCCCGACAGACGGAAACATTCAGTACTTC	CASSEALGPTDGNIQYF
.	TRBJ2-1	TRBD2	TRBV20-1	TGCTGTGCGACCAATCCGGCGAGCGGGATCCACAATGAGCAGTTCTTC	CCATNPASGIHNEQFF
few	TRBJ2-1	TRBD2	TRBV20-1	TGCAGTGCTAGAGATCCCCTTACTAGCGGGAGGGCCAATGAGCAGTTCTTC	CSARDPLTSGRANEQFF
few	TRBJ2-7	.	TRBV6-1	TGTGCCAGCAGTCGGACTTCCAACTCCTACGAGCAGTACTTC	CASSRTSNSYEQYF
few	TRBJ1-2	TRBD1	TRBV12-5	TGTGCTAGTGGTTTACAGGGGCAGGGCTACACCTTC	CASGLQGQGYTF
few	TRBJ2-7	.	TRBV5-4	TGTGCCAGCAGCTTAGGGGGTGTCGGGGGCCTCTACGAGCAGTACTTC	CASSLGGVGGLYEQYF
few	TRBJ1-4	.	TRBV7-2	TGTGCCAGCAGCTTAGGGGGTTCTAATGAAAAACTGTTTTTT	CASSLGGSNEKLFF
many	TRBJ1-2	.	TRBV20-1	TGCAGTGCTAGAATCCGGGGAGGGAACTATGGCTACACCTTC	CSARIRGGNYGYTF
.	TRBJ2-7	TRBD2	TRBV4-3	TGCGCCAGCAGCCAAGAATGGCCCGGGACTAGCGGCGCCTACGAGCAGTACTTC	CASSQEWPGTSGAYEQYF
few	TRBJ2-2	TRBD1	TRBV19	TGTGCCAGTACCCGGACAGGGGGGAACACCGGGGACCTGTTTTTT	CASTRTGGNTGDLFF
few	TRBJ1-4	TRBD1	TRBV2	TGTGCCAGCAGTGAAAATAGGGACAGTGAAAAACTGTTTTTT	CASSENRDSEKLFF
.	TRBJ2-3	.	TRBV7-9	TGTGCCAGCAGCTTACCCCAGCAGCACCCCACAGATACGCAGTATTTT	CASSLPQQHPTDTQYF
.	TRBJ2-1	.	TRBV7-6	TGTGCCAGCAGCTCCACCCGCTTTAGAGCGGGTGAGCAGTTCTTC	CASSSTRFRAGEQFF
many	TRBJ2-3	.	TRBV5-1	TGCGCCAGCAGCTTGGTTCGCACAGATACGCAGTATTTT	CASSLVRTDTQYF
.	TRBJ2-7	.	TRBV20-1	TGCAGTGCTAGTAGTCGGTCGCGGTACGAGCAGTACTTC	CSASSRSRYEQYF
few	TRBJ2-2	.	TRBV7-6	TGTGCCAGCAGCTTAAGGCTAGCCGGGGTCACCGGGGAGCTGTTTTTT	CASSLRLAGVTGELFF
few	TRBJ2-1	.	TRBV20-1	TGCAGTGCTAGACTTACAAATGAGCAGTTCTTC	CSARLTNEQFF
.	TRBJ1-1	.	TRBV27	TGTGCCAGCAAAAACAGGCCGAACACTGAAGCTTTCTTT	CASKNRPNTEAFF
many	TRBJ2-1	.	TRBV27	TGTGCCAGCAGTTTTGATAGCTCCTACAATGAGCAGTTCTTC	CASSFDSSYNEQFF